The 26 T cell receptor beta chains in this list originate from one sample, sequenced in a study of human T cells and chemical hapten exposure. TCRdb fed the RACE reads into MiXCR, producing one record per CDR3 protein. The repertoire holds more than 150,000 distinct CDR3 sequences, with more than 25% as singletons. This sample's time point: pre-sensitization, week 0. Treatment of the sample: therapeutic diphenylcyclopropenone sensitization with weekly scalp DPC. Sample: whole blood, taken in connection with sensitization to the hapten diphenylcyclopropenone (DPC). These receptors were collected from a woman aged 30 to 39 with alopecia areata. Some clones in this sample may be carry-over from other donors' samples.

The sample holds a few counts of this clonotype. The CDR3 sequence is CAISELKLDNYGYTF. CDR3 in DNA: TGTGCCATCAGTGAGCTAAAACTCGATAACTATGGCTACACCTTC. The rearrangement links TRBV10-3 to TRBJ1-2; D unclear. V shed 2 bases and J shed 1 base, with 11 bases lying between them. Germline V gene sequence: CDR1 ENHRY, CDR2 SYGVKD. There are 15 residues in the CDR3.

In this sample, this clonotype turned up a few times. The chain is built from TRBV27 and TRBJ2-5, with 8 bases lining up with TRBD2. Germline lookup yields CDR1 MNHEY and CDR2 SMNVEV (reference sequence). This CDR3 has 15 residues. V shed 6 bases, J shed 5 bases, and the junction held 11 bases outside the gene matches. The CDR3 reads CASSPTGGRRETQYF. For the CDR3, the DNA is TGTGCCAGCAGCCCGACGGGGGGGCGCCGGGAGACCCAGTACTTC.

This chain connects TRBV4-1 to TRBJ2-5; D gene unclear. V was shortened by 1 base and J by 5 bases, with 8 bases between the two germline ends. This CDR3 has 13 amino acids. The V gene's germline CDR1 is MGHRA and CDR2 YSYEKL. CDR3 residues: CASSQVNEETQYF. Here the CDR3 DNA reads TGCGCCAGCAGCCAAGTAAATGAGGAGACCCAGTACTTC.

A few counts support this clonotype. The gene calls are TRBV28 and TRBJ1-1; the D gene is possibly TRBD1 (6 bases). The V and J ends lost 6 bases and 4 bases respectively, with 18 bases between them. The CDR3 consists of 15 residues. CDR1 and CDR2 from the germline V gene are MDHEN and SYDVKM. The CDR3 loop is CASSPTGPEGTEAFF. CDR3 coding DNA: TGTGCCAGCAGCCCCACAGGGCCGGAGGGCACTGAAGCTTTCTTT. The complete variable domain, with remaining parts taken from reference TRBV28 and TRBJ1-1, reads DVKVTQSSRYLVKRTGEKVFLECVQDMDHENMFWYRQDPGLGLRLIYFSYDVKMKEKGDIPEGYSVSREKKERFSLILESASTNQTSMYLCASSPTGPEGTEAFFGQGTRLTVV.

This clonotype was found a few times. The chain recombines TRBV6-2 or TRBV6-3 with TRBJ1-1; a weak D match, TRBD1 (5 bases). The CDR3 is 14 amino acids. Germline V CDR1 and CDR2: MNHEY, SVGEGT. Between the trimmed V and J ends, which lost 1 base and 1 base, there was a span of 7 bases. The CDR3 spells CASSYWTKNTEAFF. The CDR3 DNA reads TGTGCCAGCAGTTACTGGACAAAGAACACTGAAGCTTTCTTT.

Only a few counts were recorded for this clonotype. J is TRBJ2-7 and V is TRBV12-3 or TRBV12-4; no clear D gene. The CDR3 loop spans 13 amino acids. With 5 bases removed from V and 6 bases from J, the gap between germline ends came to 14 bases. CDR3 nucleotide sequence: TGTGCCAGCAGTCCCTCGCGGAACGCCGAGCAGTACTTC. Encoded protein: CASSPSRNAEQYF.

The CDR3 is CASSRRSASSYEQYF. CDR3 bases: TGTGCCAGCAGCCGTCGTTCGGCGAGCTCCTACGAGCAGTACTTC. The chain joins TRBV28 to TRBJ2-7; D remains unclear. The germline V and J ends were trimmed by 6 bases and 0 bases, with 15 bases remaining between them. The CDR3 contains 15 residues. Looked up from germline, CDR1 is MDHEN and CDR2 is SYDVKM.

This clonotype was detected only a few times. V usage is TRBV10-3 and J usage is TRBJ2-5; TRBD2 agrees at 8 bases. The length of the CDR3 is 15 residues. Germline lookup yields CDR1 ENHRY and CDR2 SYGVKD. V trimming: 7 bases; J trimming: 2 bases; junction bases outside the gene matches: 9. CDR3 DNA: TGTGCCATCAAAGGGGGACTAGGGCCTCAAGAGACCCAGTACTTC. Protein sequence: CAIKGGLGPQETQYF.

CDR3 region: CASSQDRDAPYNEQFF. The CDR3 region has the DNA TGTGCCAGCAGCCAAGATCGGGACGCGCCGTACAATGAGCAGTTCTTC. The chain combines TRBV3-1 with TRBJ2-1; possibly TRBD1 or TRBD2 for D (5 bases each). The CDR3 is 16 residues long. Trimming removed 0 bases at V and 4 bases at J, with 13 bases between. CDR1 LGHDT and CDR2 YNNKEL come from the germline V gene (reference sequence).

The V gene is TRBV7-3, the J gene TRBJ2-3, with a weak D call TRBD1 (6 bases). Trimming removed 4 bases at V and 3 bases at J, with 11 bases between. Germline CDR1 and CDR2: SGHTA and FQGTGA. This CDR3 has 14 residues. The DNA of the CDR3 is TGTGCCAGCAGCTCACAGGGATCGACAGATACGCAGTATTTT. Its translation is CASSSQGSTDTQYF. Drawing the rest from reference TRBV7-3 and TRBJ2-3, the complete variable domain is GAGVSQTPSNKVTEKGKYVELRCDPISGHTALYWYRQSLGQGPEFLIYFQGTGAADDSGLPNDRFFAVRPEGSVSTLKIQRTERGDSAVYLCASSSQGSTDTQYFGPGTRLTVL.

This clonotype was picked up a small number of times. The chain links TRBV9 to TRBJ2-7, with D possibly TRBD1 on 5 matching bases. The V gene's germline CDR1 is SGDLS and CDR2 YYNGEE. V dropped 4 bases and J dropped 0 bases, with 14 bases sitting between them. This CDR3 contains 15 residues. The CDR3 DNA sequence: TGTGCCAGCAGCCCCAGGGCCGAGGCCTCCTACGAGCAGTACTTC. It is translated as CASSPRAEASYEQYF.

This chain joins TRBV9 and TRBJ1-4; D remains ambiguous. The CDR3 is 15 amino acids. Germline CDR1 is SGDLS and CDR2 is YYNGEE. Trimming pared 1 base from V and 6 bases from J, leaving 13 bases between. DNA for the CDR3: TGTGCCAGCAGCGTAAATATCGGGGTTGATGAAAAACTGTTTTTT. It yields the protein CASSVNIGVDEKLFF.

In its sample, this clonotype was seen many times. The rearrangement links TRBV30 to TRBJ1-6; no clear D. Germline CDR1 and CDR2: GTSNPN and SVGIG (reference sequence). The CDR3 sequence is 14 residues long. V lost 0 bases to trimming and J lost 8 bases, with 11 bases between them. The CDR3 sequence is CAWSVSSRDSPLHF. In DNA, the CDR3 is TGTGCCTGGAGTGTATCTTCTAGGGATTCACCCCTCCACTTT.

The rearrangement links TRBV5-4 to TRBJ2-1; maybe TRBD2 (5 bases). The length of the CDR3 is 16 residues. Trimming took off 0 bases at V and 2 bases at J, with 12 bases between the two ends. Germline CDR1 is SGHNT and CDR2 is YYREEE (reference sequence). The CDR3 here is CASSLVGRGTYNEQFF. The CDR3 nucleotides read TGTGCCAGCAGCTTGGTTGGACGGGGAACCTACAATGAGCAGTTCTTC.

This chain joins TRBV2 and TRBJ2-1; D may be TRBD2 (5 bases). Germline V gene sequence: CDR1 SNHLY, CDR2 FYNNEI. V was cut by 8 bases and J by 5 bases, with 10 bases left in between. This CDR3 spans 12 amino acids. CDR3 in amino acids: CASGNGDNEQFF. CDR3 coding DNA: TGTGCCAGCGGGAACGGGGACAATGAGCAGTTCTTC.

The chain has TRBV29-1 and TRBJ2-3; D may be TRBD2 (6 bases). There are 16 residues in the CDR3. CDR1 and CDR2 from the germline V gene are SQVTM and ANQGSEA. Trimming left V 6 bases short and J 4 bases short, with 23 bases between. CDR3 bases: TGCAGCGTCCACCCGCGGGGACCCAGCTCCGCAGATACGCAGTATTTT. Residues: CSVHPRGPSSADTQYF.

CDR3 amino acids: CASSPQGLAGTGELFF. In DNA, the CDR3 is TGTGCCAGCAGTCCTCAAGGACTAGCGGGGACCGGGGAGCTGTTTTTT. The chain combines TRBV7-2 with TRBJ2-2; 12 bases agree with TRBD2. Per germline, CDR1 SGHTA and CDR2 FQGNSA. The CDR3 contains 16 residues. Trimming cost V 6 bases and J 5 bases; bases outside gene matches: 7.

This clonotype was seen only a few times. This chain connects TRBV28 to TRBJ1-1; D possibly corresponds to TRBD1 (6 bases). This CDR3 region has 17 residues. Germline V CDR1 and CDR2: MDHEN, SYDVKM. Trimming stripped 10 bases from V and 5 bases from J, with 29 bases between. The CDR3 reads CATKFGALGGRETEAFF. CDR3 nucleotide sequence: TGTGCCACCAAGTTTGGGGCCCTTGGGGGGCGAGAGACTGAAGCTTTCTTT.

This clonotype was seen more than once but under ten times. This rearrangement joins TRBV5-8 to TRBJ2-1; 12 bases line up with TRBD2. The CDR3 extends over 18 amino acids. Germline CDR1 and CDR2: SGHTS and YDEGEE. The J segment lost 0 bases and the V segment lost 4 bases, leaving 8 bases of the junction unmatched. CDR3 sequence reads: CASSRAGLAGSSYNEQFF. The CDR3 nucleotides are TGTGCCAGCAGCAGGGCTGGACTAGCGGGGAGCTCCTACAATGAGCAGTTCTTC.

Note on this clonotype: At one end the junction does not follow the germline gene, possibly because of a read error. The CDR3: CGSKPLPGLAGDSTDTQYF. CDR3 sequence (DNA): TGTGGCAGCAAACCCCTACCGGGACTAGCGGGGGACTCCACAGATACGCAGTATTTT. The rearrangement links TRBV9 to TRBJ2-3; 14 nucleotides align to TRBD2. Germline V CDR1 and CDR2: SGDLS, YYNGEE. The CDR3 contains 19 residues.

As DNA, the CDR3 is TGTGCCATCAGATCGGGTGGAACAGATACGCAGTATTTT. This codes for CAIRSGGTDTQYF. V usage is TRBV10-3 and J usage is TRBJ2-3; D remains unclear. Trimming pared 6 bases from V and 3 bases from J, leaving 10 bases between. CDR1 is ENHRY and CDR2 is SYGVKD in the germline V gene. This CDR3 is built from 13 residues.

The chain is built from TRBV2 and TRBJ1-2; D is perhaps TRBD1 (5 bases). Trimming left V 4 bases short and J 12 bases short, with 12 bases between. This CDR3 has 11 residues. CDR1 is SNHLY and CDR2 is FYNNEI in the germline V gene. The CDR3 coding sequence is TGTGCCAGCAGTGTGGACATCAGGAACACCTTC. It specifies CASSVDIRNTF.

The chain links TRBV7-2 to TRBJ2-1; tentatively, D is TRBD1 (6 bases). CDR1 and CDR2 from the germline V gene are SGHTA and FQGNSA. V was shortened by 5 bases and J by 6 bases, with 11 bases between the two germline ends. CDR3 length: 13 amino acids. The CDR3 DNA reads as TGTGCCAGCAGCCCCGGACAGCCCAATGAGCAGTTCTTC. Protein sequence: CASSPGQPNEQFF.

The chain is built from TRBV10-3 and TRBJ1-2; D is ambiguous. The germline gives CDR1 ENHRY, CDR2 SYGVKD. V lost 5 bases to trimming and J lost 1 base, with 8 bases between them. The CDR3 loop spans 13 amino acids. The DNA of the CDR3 is TGTGCCATCAGTACCGAGAATAACTATGGCTACACCTTC. Protein: CAISTENNYGYTF.

V gene TRBV28 combines with J gene TRBJ2-1, with a tentative D call TRBD2 (6 bases). The CDR3 extends over 14 amino acids. The germline V gene encodes CDR1 MDHEN and CDR2 SYDVKM. The ends were cut back, 5 bases at V and 3 bases at J, with 11 bases in the middle. CDR3 residues: CASSMGTGYNEQFF. CDR3 DNA: TGTGCCAGCAGTATGGGGACTGGCTACAATGAGCAGTTCTTC.

J is TRBJ1-1 and V is TRBV20-1, with a weak D call TRBD1 (5 bases). The germline V gene has CDR1 DFQATT and CDR2 SNEGSKA (reference sequence). This CDR3 has 14 residues. V was cut by 6 bases and J by 2 bases, with 16 bases left in between. CDR3 coding DNA: TGCAGTGCCAGCCCGGGGACTCTAAACACTGAAGCTTTCTTT. As protein: CSASPGTLNTEAFF.